The 16 T cell receptor beta chains presented below share a single source sample, sequenced in a study of cytomegalovirus exposure and HLA in healthy donors. In the PCR, 60 Vbeta and 13 Jbeta primers were used. Profiled with immunoSEQ multiplex PCR; TCRdb holds only in-frame clones, not every one. The table lists some 150,000 clones, roughly 88% of them singletons. The sequenced sample was PBMCs. The receptors were gathered from a woman aged 18-30 years in good health and CMV-seronegative.

The chain combines TRBV19 with TRBJ2-1; the D is unclear. Between the trimmed V and J ends, which lost 3 bases and 10 bases, there was a span of 10 bases. Germline CDR1 is LNHDA and CDR2 is SQIVND (reference sequence). The CDR3 spans 12 residues. The CDR3 DNA is TGTGCCAGTAGTATGGAGCGTCGCGAGCAGTTCTTC. It encodes CASSMERREQFF.

The CDR3 sequence is CASRGQGSGGYTF. The CDR3 bases are TGTGCCAGCAGGGGACAGGGTTCTGGTGGCTACACCTTC. The J gene is TRBJ1-2, the V gene TRBV28; 9 bases fit TRBD1. The V segment lost 6 bases and the J segment 7 bases; nucleotides outside the gene matches: 6. Germline CDR1 and CDR2: MDHEN and SYDVKM. The CDR3 sequence is 13 residues long.

This chain joins TRBV7-9 and TRBJ1-2; 8 bases line up with TRBD1. Germline V gene lookup returns CDR1 SEHNR and CDR2 FQNEAQ (reference sequence). The CDR3 is made up of 13 amino acids. The J segment lost 8 bases and the V segment lost 4 bases, leaving 6 bases of the junction unmatched. CDR3 amino acids: CASSSGTGLGYTF. CDR3 bases: TGTGCCAGCAGCTCCGGGACAGGTCTAGGCTACACCTTC.

The chain has TRBV10-2 and TRBJ2-3, with 13 bases that match TRBD2. The germline CDR1 and CDR2 sequences are WSHSY and SAAADI. V lost 6 bases, J lost 3 bases, and 6 bases stayed unmatched. The CDR3 sequence is 16 residues long. CDR3 coding DNA: TGCGCCAGCAGGAGGGGACTAGCGGGGAGTACAGATACGCAGTATTTT. Its protein is CASRRGLAGSTDTQYF.

This chain links TRBV5-5 with TRBJ2-6; tentative D call: TRBD2 (6 bases). Germline CDR1 and CDR2: SGHKS and YYEKEE (reference sequence). CDR3 length equals 18 residues. The V end was cut by 3 bases, the J end by 6 bases, with 22 bases between. CDR3 nucleotides: TGTGCCAGCAGCTCCCGATACCGTGGGCGGGACCTGGCCAACGTCCTGACTTTC. Its translation: CASSSRYRGRDLANVLTF.

The rearrangement links TRBV5-1 to TRBJ1-2; no definite D call. In germline, CDR1 is SGHRS, CDR2 YFSETQ. CDR3 length: 16 residues. V lost 0 bases and J 3 bases, leaving 15 bases between the germline ends. The CDR3, as DNA: TGCGCCAGCAGCTTGGCGGCGGGGTCTGTCGACTATGGCTACACCTTC. This codes for CASSLAAGSVDYGYTF.

The chain joins TRBV4-2 to TRBJ2-2; TRBD1 aligns across 7 bases. Germline CDR1 and CDR2: LGHNA and YNFKEQ. V was pared by 4 bases and J by 4 bases, with 21 bases of the junction left unmatched. CDR3 size: 20 residues. CDR3 sequence: CASSRNLLLGQSTGTGELFF. The CDR3 DNA reads as TGTGCCAGCAGCCGGAATCTATTACTGGGACAGTCCACGGGCACCGGGGAGCTGTTTTTT.

The rearrangement links TRBV4-1 to TRBJ1-1, with D possibly matching TRBD1 (5 bases). Germline CDR1 is MGHRA and CDR2 is YSYEKL. The CDR3 length is 12 residues. The V end was cut by 1 base, the J end by 6 bases, with 6 bases between. CDR3: CASSQVGAEAFF. For the CDR3, the DNA is TGCGCCAGCAGCCAAGTAGGGGCTGAAGCTTTCTTT.

The chain has TRBV6-5 and TRBJ2-7; D not resolved. V was shortened by 7 bases and J by 4 bases, with 14 bases between the two germline ends. The CDR3 has 13 residues. Germline V gene sequence: CDR1 MNHEY, CDR2 SVGAGI. The CDR3 sequence: CASTPGTLYEQYF. The CDR3 DNA is TGTGCCAGCACCCCAGGCACCCTATACGAGCAGTACTTC.

This chain links TRBV4-1 with TRBJ1-1; D is unclear. Germline CDR1 is MGHRA and CDR2 is YSYEKL. CDR3 length equals 17 residues. Trimming took off 2 bases at V and 1 base at J, with 17 bases between the two ends. Here the CDR3 DNA reads TGCGCCAGCAGCCAACCCTACGGTCGACTACAGAACACTGAAGCTTTCTTT. Translation: CASSQPYGRLQNTEAFF.

The chain couples TRBV18 to TRBJ2-4, with 7 bases fitting TRBD1. V trimming: 5 bases; J trimming: 3 bases; junction bases outside the gene matches: 10. This CDR3 has 16 amino acids. The V gene's germline CDR1 is KGHSH and CDR2 LQKENI. DNA of the CDR3: TGTGCCAGCTCATCGGGACAGTCTGTAGGCAAAAACATTCAGTACTTC. It yields the protein CASSSGQSVGKNIQYF.

The chain uses TRBV4-1 and TRBJ2-3, with D unclear. V shed 4 bases and J shed 5 bases, with 10 bases lying between them. The V gene's germline CDR1 is MGHRA and CDR2 YSYEKL. This CDR3 is 13 amino acids long. For the CDR3, the DNA is TGCGCCAGCAGCCCCGCGGTGAAAGATACGCAGTATTTT. Translating it yields CASSPAVKDTQYF.

The genes are TRBV5-1 and TRBJ1-1; D not certain. This CDR3 is built from 15 residues. Germline CDR1 SGHRS, CDR2 YFSETQ. V lost 1 base and J 3 bases, leaving 13 bases between the germline ends. The CDR3 spells CASSLSNSYYTEAFF. Written as DNA, the CDR3 is TGCGCCAGCAGCTTGTCAAACAGCTATTACACTGAAGCTTTCTTT.

The chain uses TRBV19 and TRBJ2-6; D is unclear. The V end lost 3 bases, the J end lost 4 bases, and 19 bases lay between the germline ends. CDR1 is LNHDA and CDR2 is SQIVND in the germline V gene (reference sequence). The CDR3 runs to 18 residues. The CDR3 reads CASSISAGVYSGANVLTF. CDR3 nucleotides: TGTGCCAGTAGTATTTCGGCTGGAGTCTACTCCGGGGCCAACGTCCTGACTTTC. The full variable domain, with the rest looked up from reference TRBV19 and TRBJ2-6, is DGGITQSPKYLFRKEGQNVTLSCEQNLNHDAMYWYRQDPGQGLRLIYYSQIVNDFQKGDIAEGYSVSREKKESFPLTVTSAQKNPTAFYLCASSISAGVYSGANVLTFGAGSRLTVL.

The V call is TRBV5-1, the J call TRBJ2-7; TRBD1 matches 9 bases. Germline loops: CDR1 SGHRS, CDR2 YFSETQ. The CDR3 sequence is 14 residues long. The V segment lost 4 bases and the J segment 3 bases; nucleotides outside the gene matches: 5. This CDR3 reads CASSEGQGNYEQYF. The CDR3 DNA follows: TGCGCCAGCAGCGAGGGACAGGGAAACTACGAGCAGTACTTC.

This clone was detected once. The gene calls are TRBV13 and TRBJ1-1; weak D call: TRBD1 (6 bases). CDR1 PRHDT and CDR2 FYEKMQ come from the germline V gene (reference sequence). This CDR3 is 12 amino acids long. The V end was cut by 8 bases, the J end by 5 bases, with 12 bases between. The chain's CDR3 is CASGEGGTEAFF. The DNA for the CDR3 is TGTGCCAGCGGTGAGGGGGGGACTGAAGCTTTCTTT.